Sequencing of this T cell receptor beta chain was carried out in a study of T cells in Graves' hyperthyroidism and ophthalmopathy. In its sample, this clonotype was seen a few times. The antigen is unknown. The V and J ends lost 4 bases and 3 bases respectively, with 10 bases between them. CDR3 length equals 14 residues. CDR1 is SGHTA and CDR2 is FQGNSA in the germline V gene. The TCR beta CDR3 regions underwent amplification using RNA transcripts as the source. RT-PCR in the first round (using the HTBI primer set) targeted the TCR CDR3. Using its own MiXCR run on the multiplex PCR reads, TCRdb lists one record per CDR3 protein. The table records hundreds of thousands of distinct CDR3 sequences, 38% of them present only once. Study-level findings and limits: Most expanded thyroid clonotypes above 0.001 recurred in blood.

The sequence was collected from a man between 18 and 35 years old with Graves' hyperthyroidism. Sequenced input: blood. This rearrangement joins TRBV7-2 to TRBJ1-5, with a tentative D call TRBD1 (5 bases). CDR3 sequence: CASSWDGFNQPQHF. The CDR3 DNA follows: TGTGCCAGCAGCTGGGACGGCTTCAATCAGCCCCAGCATTTT.